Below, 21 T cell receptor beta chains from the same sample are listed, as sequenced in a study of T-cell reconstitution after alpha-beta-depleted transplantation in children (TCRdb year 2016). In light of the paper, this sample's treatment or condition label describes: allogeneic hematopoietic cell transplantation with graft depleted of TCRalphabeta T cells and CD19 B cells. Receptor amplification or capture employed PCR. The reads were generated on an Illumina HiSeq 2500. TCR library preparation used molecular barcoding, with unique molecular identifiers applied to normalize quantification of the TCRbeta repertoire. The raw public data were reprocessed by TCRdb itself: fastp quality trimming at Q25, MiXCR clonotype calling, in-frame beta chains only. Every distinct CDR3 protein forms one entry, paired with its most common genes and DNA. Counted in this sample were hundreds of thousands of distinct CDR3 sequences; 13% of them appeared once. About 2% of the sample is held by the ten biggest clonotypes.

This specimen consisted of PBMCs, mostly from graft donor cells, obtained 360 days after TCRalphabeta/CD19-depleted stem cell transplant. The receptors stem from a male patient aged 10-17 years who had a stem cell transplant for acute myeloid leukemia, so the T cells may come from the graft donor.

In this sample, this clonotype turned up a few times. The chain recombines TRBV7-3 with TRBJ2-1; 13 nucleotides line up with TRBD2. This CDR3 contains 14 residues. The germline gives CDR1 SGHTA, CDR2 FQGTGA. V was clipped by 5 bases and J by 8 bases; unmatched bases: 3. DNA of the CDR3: TGTGCCAGCAGCGGGACTAGCGGGGTCCATGAGCAGTTCTTC. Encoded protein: CASSGTSGVHEQFF.

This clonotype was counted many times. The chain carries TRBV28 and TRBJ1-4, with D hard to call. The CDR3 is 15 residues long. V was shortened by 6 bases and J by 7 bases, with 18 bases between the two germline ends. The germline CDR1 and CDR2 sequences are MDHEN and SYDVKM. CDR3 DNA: TGTGCCAGCAGCCGCTATATGGCAACGGGTGAAAAACTGTTTTTT. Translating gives CASSRYMATGEKLFF.

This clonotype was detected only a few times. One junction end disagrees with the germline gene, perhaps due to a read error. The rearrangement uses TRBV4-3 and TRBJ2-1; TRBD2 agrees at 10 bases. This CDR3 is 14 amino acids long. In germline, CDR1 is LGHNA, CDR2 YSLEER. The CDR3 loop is CAGRLAGSYNEQFF. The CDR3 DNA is TGCGCCGGCAGACTAGCGGGTTCCTACAATGAGCAGTTCTTC.

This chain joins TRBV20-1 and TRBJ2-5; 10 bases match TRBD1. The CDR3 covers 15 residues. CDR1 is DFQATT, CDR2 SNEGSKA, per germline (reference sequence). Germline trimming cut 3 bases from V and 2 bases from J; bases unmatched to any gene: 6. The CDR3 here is CSASQTGGRQETQYF. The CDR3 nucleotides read TGCAGTGCTAGTCAGACAGGGGGCCGACAAGAGACCCAGTACTTC.

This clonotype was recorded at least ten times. The CDR3 spells CASSEPGLAVNEQFF. The DNA for the CDR3 is TGCGCCAGCAGCGAACCGGGACTAGCGGTCAATGAGCAGTTCTTC. This chain links TRBV10-2 with TRBJ2-1; 11 nucleotides agree with TRBD2. Per germline, CDR1 WSHSY and CDR2 SAAADI. CDR3 length: 15 amino acids. J lost 6 bases, V lost 6 bases, and 7 bases had no gene match.

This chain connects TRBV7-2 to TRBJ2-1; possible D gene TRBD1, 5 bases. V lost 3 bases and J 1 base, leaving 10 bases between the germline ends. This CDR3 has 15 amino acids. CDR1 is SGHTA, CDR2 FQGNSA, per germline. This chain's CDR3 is CASSFWGPSYNEQFF. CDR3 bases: TGTGCCAGCAGCTTTTGGGGCCCTTCCTACAATGAGCAGTTCTTC.

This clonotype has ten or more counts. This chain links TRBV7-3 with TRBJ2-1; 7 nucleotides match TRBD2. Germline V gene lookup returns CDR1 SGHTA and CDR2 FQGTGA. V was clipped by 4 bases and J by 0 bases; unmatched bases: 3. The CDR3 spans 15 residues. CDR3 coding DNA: TGTGCCAGCAGCTCCCTAGCGGCCTCCTACAATGAGCAGTTCTTC. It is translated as CASSSLAASYNEQFF.

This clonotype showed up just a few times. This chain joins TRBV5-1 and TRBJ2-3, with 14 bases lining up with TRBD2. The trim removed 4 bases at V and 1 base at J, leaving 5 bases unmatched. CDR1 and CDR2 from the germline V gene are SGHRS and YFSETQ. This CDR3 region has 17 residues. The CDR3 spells CASSAWTSGRRTDTQYF. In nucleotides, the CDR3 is TGCGCCAGCAGCGCCTGGACTAGCGGGAGGCGCACAGATACGCAGTATTTT.

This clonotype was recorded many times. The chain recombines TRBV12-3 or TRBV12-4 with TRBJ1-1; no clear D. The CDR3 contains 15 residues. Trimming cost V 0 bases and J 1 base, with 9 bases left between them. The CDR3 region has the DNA TGTGCCAGCAGTTTAGCAGGGATAGGGAACACTGAAGCTTTCTTT. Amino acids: CASSLAGIGNTEAFF.

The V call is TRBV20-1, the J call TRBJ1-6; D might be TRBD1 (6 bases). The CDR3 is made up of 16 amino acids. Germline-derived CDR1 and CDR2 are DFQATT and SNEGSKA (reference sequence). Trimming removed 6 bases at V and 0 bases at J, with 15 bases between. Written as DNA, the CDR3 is TGCAGTGCCCACCGACAGGTCATCTCCTATAATTCACCCCTCCACTTT. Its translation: CSAHRQVISYNSPLHF.

The CDR3 loop is CSASSGDQETQYF. CDR3 nucleotides: TGCAGTGCTAGTAGTGGCGACCAAGAGACCCAGTACTTC. The rearrangement uses TRBV20-1 and TRBJ2-5, with D unresolved. The V and J ends lost 3 bases and 0 bases respectively, with 8 bases between them. CDR1 and CDR2 (germline): DFQATT, SNEGSKA (reference sequence). This CDR3 has 13 amino acids.

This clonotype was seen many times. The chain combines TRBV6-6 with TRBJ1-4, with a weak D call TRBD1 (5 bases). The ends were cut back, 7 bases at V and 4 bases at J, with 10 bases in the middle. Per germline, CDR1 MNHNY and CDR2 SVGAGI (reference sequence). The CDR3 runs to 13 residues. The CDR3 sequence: CASKAGYNEKLFF. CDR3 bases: TGTGCCAGCAAAGCAGGGTATAATGAAAAACTGTTTTTT.

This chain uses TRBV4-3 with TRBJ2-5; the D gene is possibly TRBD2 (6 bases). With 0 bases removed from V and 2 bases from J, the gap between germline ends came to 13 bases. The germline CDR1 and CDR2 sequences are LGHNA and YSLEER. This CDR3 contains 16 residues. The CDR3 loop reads CASSQDRETMQETQYF. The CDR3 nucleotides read TGCGCCAGCAGCCAAGATCGGGAGACGATGCAAGAGACCCAGTACTTC.

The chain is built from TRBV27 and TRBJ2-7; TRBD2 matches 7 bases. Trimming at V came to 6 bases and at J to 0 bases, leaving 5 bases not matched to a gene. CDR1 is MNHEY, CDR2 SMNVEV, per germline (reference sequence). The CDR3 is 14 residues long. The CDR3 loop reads CASRRPGGSYEQYF. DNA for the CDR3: TGTGCCAGCAGACGGCCGGGAGGCTCCTACGAGCAGTACTTC.

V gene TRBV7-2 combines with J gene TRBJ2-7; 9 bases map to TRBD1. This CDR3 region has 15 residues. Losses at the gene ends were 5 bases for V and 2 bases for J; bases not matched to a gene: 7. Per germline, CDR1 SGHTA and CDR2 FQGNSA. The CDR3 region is CASSPDRGGPYEQYF. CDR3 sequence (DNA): TGTGCCAGCAGCCCTGACAGGGGGGGTCCCTACGAGCAGTACTTC.

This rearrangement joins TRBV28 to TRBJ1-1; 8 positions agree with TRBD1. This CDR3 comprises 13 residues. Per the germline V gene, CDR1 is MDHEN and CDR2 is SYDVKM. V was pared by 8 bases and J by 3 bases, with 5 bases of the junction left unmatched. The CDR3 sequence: CASRTGIDTEAFF. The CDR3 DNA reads TGTGCCAGCCGGACAGGGATTGACACTGAAGCTTTCTTT.

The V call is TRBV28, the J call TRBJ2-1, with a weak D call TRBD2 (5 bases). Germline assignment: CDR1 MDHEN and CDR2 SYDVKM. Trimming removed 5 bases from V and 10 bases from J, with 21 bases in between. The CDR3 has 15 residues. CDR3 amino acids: CASSPLSGPLGEQFF. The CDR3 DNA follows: TGTGCCAGCAGTCCCCTCAGCGGACCCCTTGGGGAGCAGTTCTTC.

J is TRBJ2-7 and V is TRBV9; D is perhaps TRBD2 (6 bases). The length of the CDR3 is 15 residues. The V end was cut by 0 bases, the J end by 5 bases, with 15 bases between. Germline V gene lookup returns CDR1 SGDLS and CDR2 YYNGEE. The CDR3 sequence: CASSVATSFPNEQYF. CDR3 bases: TGTGCCAGCAGCGTAGCTACTAGCTTCCCCAACGAGCAGTACTTC.

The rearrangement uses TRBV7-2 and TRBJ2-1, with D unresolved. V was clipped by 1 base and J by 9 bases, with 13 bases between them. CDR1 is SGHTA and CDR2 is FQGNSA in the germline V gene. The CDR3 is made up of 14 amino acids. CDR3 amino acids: CASSLGGLMGEQFF. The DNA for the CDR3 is TGTGCCAGCAGCTTAGGCGGCCTAATGGGTGAGCAGTTCTTC.

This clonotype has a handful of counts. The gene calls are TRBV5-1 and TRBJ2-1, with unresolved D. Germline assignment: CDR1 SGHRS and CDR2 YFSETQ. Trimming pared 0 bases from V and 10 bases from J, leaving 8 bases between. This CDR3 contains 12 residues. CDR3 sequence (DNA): TGCGCCAGCAGCTTGGGTCGGCCCGAGCAGTTCTTC. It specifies CASSLGRPEQFF.

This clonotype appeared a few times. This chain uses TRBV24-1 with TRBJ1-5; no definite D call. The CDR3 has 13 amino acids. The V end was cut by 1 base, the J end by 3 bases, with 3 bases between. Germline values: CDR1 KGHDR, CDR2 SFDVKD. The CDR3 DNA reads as TGTGCCACCAGTGATTTCCCCAATCAGCCCCAGCATTTT. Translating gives CATSDFPNQPQHF.